The entry below gives a single T cell receptor beta chain sequence along with its context. Germline V gene sequence: CDR1 SGDLS, CDR2 YYNGEE. V gave up 0 bases and J gave up 4 bases, with 10 bases separating them. The CDR3 contains 15 residues. This sample was included in a study of blood T cells in healthy people across ages. Donor samples were obtained from healthy Caucasian individuals from Russia, aged about 6 to 90. PCR was performed a second time for about 7 to 11 cycles using a sample-barcoded 5' primer and a J-beta primer mix. TCRdb independently ran MiXCR on the 5' RACE reads; one entry per CDR3 protein. The sample includes about 570,000 distinct CDR3 sequences, roughly a quarter of them seen just once.

V is TRBV9 and J is TRBJ2-2; perhaps TRBD2 as D (6 bases). The TCR sequence derives from a woman in her 70s in good health. Input material: blood. The CDR3 here is CASSVDRGSTGELFF. Here the CDR3 DNA reads TGTGCCAGCAGCGTAGATCGGGGGTCCACCGGGGAGCTGTTTTTT. Filled out from reference TRBV9 and TRBJ2-2, the complete variable domain reads DSGVTQTPKHLITATGQRVTLRCSPRSGDLSVYWYQQSLDQGLQFLIQYYNGEERAKGNILERFSAQQFPDLHSELNLSSLELGDSALYFCASSVDRGSTGELFFGEGSRLTVL.